This passage covers 10 T cell receptor beta chains from one sample sequenced in a study of blood T cell repertoires in COVID-19. Sequencing used immunoSEQ multiplex PCR; TCRdb keeps in-frame clones, though not all of them. Among roughly 140,000 clones listed, roughly 84% were seen once. Sequences were obtained from peripheral blood. Every receptor here comes from a woman in her 50s in a cohort sampled during active or convalescent COVID-19.

The V call is TRBV18, the J call TRBJ2-3; 12 positions agree with TRBD2. The CDR3 has 16 amino acids. CDR1 and CDR2 (germline): KGHSH, LQKENI. The junction had 2 bases not matched to a gene; V was cut back by 0 bases and J by 4 bases. CDR3 nucleotide sequence: TGTGCCAGCTCACCACCGGGACTAGCGGGTTCAGATACGCAGTATTTT. The encoded protein is CASSPPGLAGSDTQYF.

This clone was detected only once. CDR3 sequence reads: CASSQGGGNTIYF. Written as DNA, the CDR3 is TGCGCCAGCAGCCAAGGCGGGGGAAACACCATATATTTT. The chain couples TRBV4-1 to TRBJ1-3; D gene unclear. Deletions cut 1 base from V and 4 bases from J, with 5 bases between. The CDR3 spans 13 residues. Germline values: CDR1 MGHRA, CDR2 YSYEKL.

This chain connects TRBV27 to TRBJ1-6; 7 positions agree with TRBD1. The CDR3 totals 14 residues. CDR1 and CDR2 (germline): MNHEY, SMNVEV (reference sequence). Trimming removed 3 bases from V and 6 bases from J; junction bases left unmatched: 2. DNA of the CDR3: TGTGCCAGCAGTTTTGACAGGGCTAATTCACCCCTCCACTTT. Translated: CASSFDRANSPLHF.

The CDR3 bases are TGTGCCTACAAACCGGGACTGTTTAATGAAAAACTGTTTTTT. It translates to CAYKPGLFNEKLFF. V gene TRBV30 combines with J gene TRBJ1-4; D may be TRBD1 (5 bases). Between the trimmed V and J ends, which lost 7 bases and 4 bases, there was a span of 16 bases. Per the germline V gene, CDR1 is GTSNPN and CDR2 is SVGIG (reference sequence). The CDR3 length is 14 residues.

J is TRBJ1-2 and V is TRBV6-1; 9 bases agree with TRBD1. The CDR3 consists of 16 residues. Germline trimming cut 4 bases from V and 1 base from J; bases unmatched to any gene: 7. In germline, CDR1 is MNHNS, CDR2 SASEGT. The DNA of the CDR3 is TGTGCCAGCAGTGGGGGGACAGGGAAGATTAACTATGGCTACACCTTC. Protein product: CASSGGTGKINYGYTF.

DNA of the CDR3: TGTGCCACCAGTGACGGGAGCTCTGGAAACACCATATATTTT. As protein: CATSDGSSGNTIYF. The chain has TRBV24-1 and TRBJ1-3; D uncertain. V shed 4 bases and J shed 0 bases, with 6 bases lying between them. Germline CDR1 reads KGHDR; CDR2 reads SFDVKD. The CDR3 is 14 amino acids.

V and J are TRBV27 and TRBJ1-1; a possible D gene is TRBD1 (5 bases). In germline, CDR1 is MNHEY, CDR2 SMNVEV (reference sequence). The ends were cut back, 1 base at V and 1 base at J, with 13 bases in the middle. CDR3 size: 16 residues. CDR3 sequence (DNA): TGTGCCAGCAGTTTATGGGGGGAGCCAGGGAACACTGAAGCTTTCTTT. It encodes CASSLWGEPGNTEAFF.

The chain is built from TRBV6-6 and TRBJ1-5, with TRBD1 as a possible D gene (6 bases). The CDR3 has 15 amino acids. Germline-derived CDR1 and CDR2 are MNHNY and SVGAGI (reference sequence). Trimming left V 3 bases short and J 3 bases short, with 12 bases between. CDR3 amino acids: CASSYLGQFNQPQHF. CDR3 coding DNA: TGTGCCAGCAGTTATCTCGGACAGTTCAATCAGCCCCAGCATTTT.

The chain is built from TRBV6-5 and TRBJ1-5; the D is unclear. Looked up from germline, CDR1 is MNHEY and CDR2 is SVGAGI. This CDR3 contains 15 residues. Trimming stripped 6 bases from V and 4 bases from J, with 16 bases between. The CDR3 sequence: CASSPTTPRNQPQHF. The CDR3 DNA is TGTGCCAGCAGCCCGACAACACCCAGAAATCAGCCCCAGCATTTT.

This chain connects TRBV5-6 to TRBJ1-2; D uncertain. CDR1 is SGHDT, CDR2 YYEEEE, per germline. V was cut by 2 bases and J by 5 bases, with 4 bases left in between. This CDR3 comprises 11 residues. In DNA, the CDR3 is TGTGCCAGCAGCTTTAATTATGGCTACACCTTC. Protein product: CASSFNYGYTF.